These 9 T cell receptor beta chains share one sample of origin, sequenced in a study of blood T cells in healthy people across ages. A second roughly 6 to 12 cycle PCR used barcoded and J-beta primers. TCRdb reanalysed the 5' RACE reads using MiXCR and keeps one entry per CDR3 protein. The sample has approximately 690,000 distinct CDR3 sequences; roughly 43% are singletons. Sequencing was performed on blood. The receptors here all came from a man older than 75 in good health.

The chain joins TRBV27 to TRBJ2-7; 8 bases line up with TRBD2. CDR3 length: 17 residues. Trimming cost V 6 bases and J 2 bases; bases outside gene matches: 15. In germline, CDR1 is MNHEY, CDR2 SMNVEV (reference sequence). For the CDR3, the DNA is TGTGCCAGCAGCCCTCAGTCTCGGGCTAGCGGGCCCTACGAGCAGTACTTC. This codes for CASSPQSRASGPYEQYF.

This sequence joins TRBV7-2 and TRBJ2-3; 10 nucleotides agree with TRBD1. J gave up 3 bases and V 0 bases, and 9 bases lay outside the gene matches. This CDR3 has 18 amino acids. CDR1 and CDR2 from the germline V gene are SGHTA and FQGNSA. CDR3 bases: TGTGCCAGCAGCTTAGCGGTTGCCTGGGGACAGGGGACAGATACGCAGTATTTT. As protein: CASSLAVAWGQGTDTQYF.

This chain connects TRBV20-1 to TRBJ1-1; D remains ambiguous. V was cut by 1 base and J by 4 bases, with 7 bases left in between. The CDR3 has 12 amino acids. In germline, CDR1 is DFQATT, CDR2 SNEGSKA (reference sequence). CDR3 sequence: CSARGVGTEAFF. The DNA of the CDR3 is TGCAGTGCTAGAGGGGTCGGCACTGAAGCTTTCTTT.

About this clonotype itself: Possible read error: a much larger clone is one base away. This chain links TRBV13 with TRBJ2-3; 7 bases match TRBD1. The CDR3 loop spans 14 amino acids. The germline CDR1 and CDR2 sequences are PRHDT and FYEKMQ (reference sequence). J was trimmed by 6 bases and V by 5 bases; bases with no gene match: 8. In nucleotides, the CDR3 is TGTGCCAGCAGCGCCGGGACAGCTTACGATACGCAGTATTTT. Translation gives CASSAGTAYDTQYF.

This chain links TRBV5-1 with TRBJ1-4; D is uncertain. V was cut by 0 bases and J by 3 bases, with 12 bases left in between. Germline CDR1 SGHRS, CDR2 YFSETQ. The CDR3 runs to 16 residues. The CDR3 DNA is TGCGCCAGCAGCTTGGGGACGACACATCCTAATGAAAAACTGTTTTTT. Protein: CASSLGTTHPNEKLFF.

This clonotype was recorded at least ten times. This sequence joins TRBV29-1 and TRBJ2-5, with D possibly matching TRBD2 (5 bases). CDR1 is SQVTM, CDR2 ANQGSEA, per germline. The CDR3 length is 13 residues. Trimming took off 4 bases at V and 3 bases at J, with 12 bases between the two ends. The CDR3 loop is CSVGGTREETQYF. The CDR3 DNA follows: TGCAGCGTTGGAGGCACTAGGGAAGAGACCCAGTACTTC.

This clonotype was counted at least ten times. The rearrangement uses TRBV27 and TRBJ2-7; D gene unclear. Trimming left V 10 bases short and J 2 bases short, with 15 bases between. The CDR3 has 13 residues. Per germline, CDR1 MNHEY and CDR2 SMNVEV (reference sequence). DNA for the CDR3: TGTGCCACCCGATGGGCGGCCGCCTACGAGCAGTACTTC. Translated, it gives CATRWAAAYEQYF.

The genes are TRBV21-1 and TRBJ2-5. TRBV21-1 is annotated as a pseudogene. The CDR3 consists of 21 residues. CDR3 DNA sequence: TGTGCCAGCACCAGAAAGACGACCCAAACCCACAGTGACACATACCAAGAGACCCAGTACTTC. Translation gives CASTRKTTQTHSDTYQETQYF.

This clonotype has only a few counts. The chain links TRBV5-1 to TRBJ2-1, with D maybe TRBD2 (7 bases). Germline V gives CDR1 SGHRS, CDR2 YFSETQ. V lost 3 bases and J lost 4, with 20 bases in between. The CDR3 loop spans 17 amino acids. The CDR3 DNA is TGCGCCAGCAGCTATGCAGGGGTTGGGGGGGTATACAATGAGCAGTTCTTC. This codes for CASSYAGVGGVYNEQFF.